Listed below are T cell receptor beta chains from one sample, sequenced in a study of cytomegalovirus exposure and HLA in healthy donors. Assay: immunoSEQ multiplex PCR; the TCRdb copy retains only in-frame clones and omits some. The sample lists approximately 97,000 clones; over 60% were seen once. Source material: PBMCs. All receptors derive from a male donor in good health and CMV-seropositive. Both conserved end residues are part of each CDR3. A D gene is named only where the DNA matches it firmly. Expanded clones are given a class, and other clones once, few, many or no size at all.

V	D	J	size	DNA	CDR3
TRBV7-6	NA	TRBJ1-1	NA	TGTGCCAGCAGCCGGGACATTCGGACTGAAGCTTTCTTT	CASSRDIRTEAFF
TRBV2	NA	TRBJ1-5	NA	TGTGCCAGCAGTGACAGGGACAATCAGCCCCAGCATTTT	CASSDRDNQPQHF
TRBV4-3	NA	TRBJ1-4	NA	TGCGCCAGCAGCCAGGACCCGGTAGGGAGGGGGAATAATGAAAAACTGTTTTTT	CASSQDPVGRGNNEKLFF
TRBV11-3	TRBD1	TRBJ2-5	NA	TGTGCCAGCAGCCAATCGGGACAGGGGCTGGGAGAGACCCAGTACTTC	CASSQSGQGLGETQYF
TRBV7-8	NA	TRBJ2-6	NA	TGTGCCAGCAGCCTCCAGGGGTGGACTAGTAACCAATATTCGGGGGCCAACGTCCTGACTTTC	CASSLQGWTSNQYSGANVLTF
TRBV19	TRBD1	TRBJ1-2	NA	TGTGCCAGTAGGGACAGGAGCAACTATGGCTACACCTTC	CASRDRSNYGYTF
TRBV6-6	NA	TRBJ1-2	NA	TGTGCCAGCAGTCCTCGACAGCGCCCGAACTATGGCTACACCTTC	CASSPRQRPNYGYTF
TRBV6-5	NA	TRBJ2-6	NA	TGTGCCAGCAGTTACAGTCCCAGTGCTGGGGCCAACGTCCTGACTTTC	CASSYSPSAGANVLTF
TRBV28	TRBD1	TRBJ1-5	NA	TGTGCCAGCAGTTTAGGAAAGGACAGGGACAATCAGCCCCAGCATTTT	CASSLGKDRDNQPQHF
TRBV5-6	NA	TRBJ2-7	NA	TGTGCCAGCAGCTTGGGGGCGGGATGGAACGAGCAGTACTTC	CASSLGAGWNEQYF
TRBV27	TRBD2	TRBJ2-7	NA	TGTGCCAGCAGTTTACCGGGGACTAGTGAGGAGCAGTACTTC	CASSLPGTSEEQYF
TRBV9	NA	TRBJ2-7	NA	TGTGCCAGCAGCGTCGGGGTTATGGGCTACGAGCAGTACTTC	CASSVGVMGYEQYF
TRBV2	TRBD1	TRBJ2-3	NA	TGTGCCAGCAGCGTCCCGGGACAGGGGACAGATACGCAGTATTTC	CASSVPGQGTDTQYF
TRBV27	NA	TRBJ2-6	NA	TGTGCCAGCAGTCCCCGTTGGGCCAACGTCCTGACTTTC	CASSPRWANVLTF
TRBV29-1	NA	TRBJ2-1	NA	TGCAGCGTTGACTACGGGAGACCACACGATAATGAGCAGTTCTTC	CSVDYGRPHDNEQFF
TRBV9	NA	TRBJ2-1	NA	TGTGCCAGCAGCGAAGGGGACACCCCCACGCCTGAGCAGTTCTTC	CASSEGDTPTPEQFF
TRBV9	TRBD1	TRBJ1-4	NA	TGTGCCAGCAGCGTAGCTGAGGGGGCTGGGGAAAAACTGTTTTTT	CASSVAEGAGEKLFF
TRBV7-3	NA	TRBJ2-1	NA	TGTGCCAGCAGCTTCACAGGAGAGAATGAGCAGTTCTTC	CASSFTGENEQFF
TRBV19	NA	TRBJ2-1	NA	TGTGCCAGTAGTAGGGGATCCGGGAGCTCCTACAATGAGCAGTTCTTC	CASSRGSGSSYNEQFF
TRBV7-6	NA	TRBJ2-1	NA	TGTGCCAGCAGCTTACGAAAGGGGATCCCGAACAATGAGCAGTTCTTC	CASSLRKGIPNNEQFF
TRBV5-1	TRBD2	TRBJ2-3	NA	TGCGCCAGCAGCTCCGGACTAGCGGGCCCCACAGATACGCAGTATTTT	CASSSGLAGPTDTQYF
TRBV11-2	NA	TRBJ1-2	NA	TGTGCCAGCAGCTTAAGCGCGGGGGCTCAGGGCTACACCTTC	CASSLSAGAQGYTF
TRBV5-4	NA	TRBJ2-1	NA	TGTGCCAGCAGCCTATTAGACTCGCGGAATGAGCAGTTCTTC	CASSLLDSRNEQFF
TRBV5-5	NA	TRBJ2-7	NA	TGTGCCAGCAGCCCCGGGACAGGCGGGGGTCGCGAGCAGTACTTC	CASSPGTGGGREQYF
TRBV6-1	NA	TRBJ2-3	once	TGTGCCAGCAGCCCGGGACACACAGATACGCAGTATTTT	CASSPGHTDTQYF
TRBV14	TRBD2	TRBJ2-1	NA	TGTGCCAGCAGCCCCGTCCGTGGCGGGAGGTCCTACAATGAGCAGTTCTTC	CASSPVRGGRSYNEQFF
TRBV7-7	NA	TRBJ2-2	NA	TGTGCTAGCAGCTTCCGGTTGGAGGGAGGGGAGCTGTTTTTT	CASSFRLEGGELFF
TRBV7-2	NA	TRBJ2-7	NA	TGTGCCAGCAGCTTAGTTGGTGACAGTACCTACGAGCAGTACTTC	CASSLVGDSTYEQYF
TRBV30	NA	TRBJ2-7	NA	TGTGCCTGGAGTTTGACAGGTTCCGCCGAGCAGTACTTC	CAWSLTGSAEQYF
TRBV19	TRBD1	TRBJ2-2	NA	TGTGCCAGTAGTATCCCAAGGGCAGGGGGCTTCGCCGGGGAGCTGTTTTTT	CASSIPRAGGFAGELFF
TRBV11-2	TRBD1	TRBJ2-7	NA	TGTGCCAGCAGCTGGTTGGACCCAGACAGGGGGCGGGTGGAGCAGTACTTC	CASSWLDPDRGRVEQYF
TRBV11-3	NA	TRBJ2-2	NA	TGTGCCAGCAGCTTAGTGGCAGCAGAGGCCATTTCTGGGGAGCTGTTTTTT	CASSLVAAEAISGELFF
TRBV5-1	TRBD2	TRBJ2-2	NA	TGCGCCAGCAGACCAACTAGCGGGAACACCGGGGAGCTGTTTTTT	CASRPTSGNTGELFF
TRBV28	NA	TRBJ2-2	NA	TGTGCCAGCGGTAGCGTGAACACCGGGGAGCTGTTTTTT	CASGSVNTGELFF
TRBV14	NA	TRBJ1-2	few	TGTGCCAGCAGCCAAGTAACAGGTTACGGGGGCTACACCTTC	CASSQVTGYGGYTF
TRBV21-1	NA	TRBJ2-7	NA	TGTGCCAGCAGCATATCTCTAGCGGGATCCTACGAGCAGTACTTC	CASSISLAGSYEQYF
TRBV29-1	NA	TRBJ2-4	few	TGCAGCGTTGAAGCCGTAGCCAAAAACATTCAGTACTTC	CSVEAVAKNIQYF
TRBV9	NA	TRBJ1-3	NA	TGTGCCAGCAGCGTAGGAGGCAGCTCTGGAAACACCATATATTTT	CASSVGGSSGNTIYF
TRBV5-4	TRBD1	TRBJ1-1	NA	TGTGCCAGCAGCTTGGGGGGACAGATGAACACTGAAGCTTTCTTT	CASSLGGQMNTEAFF
TRBV21-1	NA	TRBJ2-2	NA	TGTGCCAGCAGCAAAAGGAGGGAGGGAACCGGGGAGCTGTTTTTT	CASSKRREGTGELFF
TRBV4-2	TRBD1	TRBJ2-7	few	TGTGCCAGCAGTCCCGGGACAGGGCGCTACGAGCAGTACTTC	CASSPGTGRYEQYF
TRBV4-3	TRBD1	TRBJ1-2	NA	TGCGCCAGCAGCCAGGCAAAACAGGGGGCAATCTATGGCTACACCTTC	CASSQAKQGAIYGYTF
TRBV5-1	NA	TRBJ2-1	NA	TGCGCCAGCAGCCCTTGGTCGGGAGTGGACTATGAGCAGTTCTTC	CASSPWSGVDYEQFF
TRBV5-1	NA	TRBJ2-1	NA	TGCGCCAGCAGCTTGGTGGGCGCCCACAATGAGCAGTTCTTC	CASSLVGAHNEQFF
TRBV13	NA	TRBJ1-2	NA	TGTGCCAGCAGCTTCAGACGGAGCTATGGCTACACCTTC	CASSFRRSYGYTF
TRBV6-5	NA	TRBJ1-4	NA	TGTGCCAGCACGCGAGGGGGGGTGGGGGAAAAACTGTTTTTT	CASTRGGVGEKLFF
TRBV4-3	TRBD2	TRBJ2-1	few	TGCGCCAGCAGCCAGAACTCCCCGGGACTACCCTACAATGAGCAGTTCTTC	CASSQNSPGLPYNEQFF
TRBV5-1	NA	TRBJ1-1	NA	TGCGCCAGCAGCTTGAGGAGGGGAGGCACTGAAGCTTTCTTT	CASSLRRGGTEAFF
TRBV6-5	TRBD2	TRBJ2-7	NA	TGTGCCAGCAGTACGGCGGGAGGTTCCAACGAGCAGTACTTC	CASSTAGGSNEQYF
TRBV6-5	TRBD2	TRBJ2-1	NA	TGTGCCAGCACTACCTGGGGGACTATCAACAATGAGCAGTTCTTC	CASTTWGTINNEQFF
TRBV7-3	TRBD1	TRBJ1-2	NA	TGTGCCAGCAGCCTTCGACAGGGGGATGGCTACACCTTC	CASSLRQGDGYTF
TRBV30	NA	TRBJ2-5	NA	TGTGCCTGGAGTAACTACGGGAGCGGAGAGACCCAGTACTTC	CAWSNYGSGETQYF
TRBV18	TRBD2	TRBJ2-5	NA	TGTGCCAGCTCACCACGGACTAGCGGGGAGAAGACCCAGTACTTC	CASSPRTSGEKTQYF
TRBV7-2	NA	TRBJ2-1	NA	TGTGCCAGCAGCAGAAGGGGCCAGACCTTTAACAATGAGCAGTTCTTC	CASSRRGQTFNNEQFF